This TCR beta chain was observed in a study of Graves' ophthalmopathy and Graves' hyperthyroidism. Study outcomes and limitations: Also, most clonotypes expanded in the thyroid above 0.001 frequency appeared in blood.

The CDR3 covers 15 residues. Germline-derived CDR1 and CDR2 are DFQATT and SNEGSKA (reference sequence). TCR beta CDR3 regions were amplified from RNA transcripts. HTBI primers were employed in first-round RT-PCR, then a second-round multiplex PCR followed. Each CDR3 protein gets one entry after TCRdb re-called the multiplex PCR reads with MiXCR. Of around 670,000 distinct CDR3 sequences listed, roughly 40% are singletons. Where ophthalmopathy was present, donors had moderate-to-severe activity, CAS ≥3, NOSPECS ≥4 and duration under 3 months. Symptoms, serum thyroxine and TRAb, thyroid ultrasound, and orbital computed tomography formed the diagnostic basis. The source of the PBMCs was approximately 9.5 ml of fresh peripheral blood. A remark on this clonotype: The antigen is unknown. An end of the junction differs from the germline gene, which may be a read error.

The TCR originated in an adult man with Graves' ophthalmopathy. The rearrangement links TRBV20-1 to TRBJ2-7; TRBD2 matches at 11 bases. The sample was peripheral blood. CDR3 in amino acids: CGARDPTSGVVEQYF. The CDR3 DNA is TGCGGTGCTAGAGATCCGACTAGCGGGGTGGTGGAGCAGTACTTC.